These 32 T cell receptor beta chains were all obtained from the same sample, sequenced in a study of cytotoxic CD8 clonotypes in ibrutinib-treated CLL. Some clones are missing from TCRdb's copy, which holds only in-frame ones; the method was immunoSEQ multiplex PCR. The sample has more than 200,000 clones; 60% to 75% are singletons. The sample consisted of PBMCs, taken after 24 months of ibrutinib treatment. The receptors derive from a human donor with chronic lymphocytic leukemia.

V is TRBV30 and J is TRBJ2-1; no firm D call. Trimming stripped 2 bases from V and 9 bases from J, with 11 bases between. CDR3 size: 12 residues. The germline CDR1 and CDR2 sequences are GTSNPN and SVGIG (reference sequence). The CDR3 region has the DNA TGTGCCTGGAGTTTGTTGGTTGGTGAGCAGTTCTTC. This encodes CAWSLLVGEQFF.

Concerning this clone: The same CDR3 can be traced to other DNA sequences in this sample. The chain employs TRBV7-9 and TRBJ2-7, with 8 nucleotides matching TRBD2. The germline V gene encodes CDR1 SEHNR and CDR2 FQNEAQ (reference sequence). This CDR3 spans 15 amino acids. The V and J ends lost 6 bases and 0 bases, in that order; junction bases with no gene match: 7. CDR3 residues: CASRPLAGSSYEQYF. CDR3 nucleotides: TGTGCCAGCAGGCCTCTAGCGGGTTCCTCCTACGAGCAGTACTTC.

This clone appeared a single time. The chain combines TRBV27 with TRBJ2-7; 8 positions match TRBD2. Per germline, CDR1 MNHEY and CDR2 SMNVEV (reference sequence). V was pared by 7 bases and J by 0 bases, with 5 bases of the junction left unmatched. The CDR3 totals 14 residues. CDR3 sequence (DNA): TGTGCCAGCACCCGGGGGGGTGGCTCCTACGAGCAGTACTTC. It is translated as CASTRGGGSYEQYF.

This clone was recorded once. This chain uses TRBV6-5 with TRBJ2-3; D is uncertain. The CDR3 runs to 15 residues. Trimming stripped 6 bases from V and 1 base from J, with 14 bases between. Germline V gives CDR1 MNHEY, CDR2 SVGAGI. The CDR3 DNA is TGTGCCAGCAGGATGGACCAGACGGGCACAGATACGCAGTATTTT. This translates into CASRMDQTGTDTQYF.

V usage is TRBV7-2 and J usage is TRBJ2-5; D is unresolved. Trimming shortened V by 5 bases and J by 5 bases, and 6 bases separated the two germline ends. The CDR3 runs to 11 residues. Germline loops: CDR1 SGHTA, CDR2 FQGNSA. The CDR3 DNA follows: TGTGCCAGCAGCCCCGGGGAGACCCAGTACTTC. Amino acid sequence: CASSPGETQYF. The whole variable domain, remainder taken from reference TRBV7-2 and TRBJ2-5, is GAGVSQSPSNKVTEKGKDVELRCDPISGHTALYWYRQSLGQGLEFLIYFQGNSAPDKSGLPSDRFSAERTGGSVSTLTIQRTQQEDSAVYLCASSPGETQYFGPGTRLLVL.

The chain uses TRBV19 and TRBJ1-1; 11 bases are a match to TRBD1. The CDR3 extends over 13 amino acids. CDR1 is LNHDA, CDR2 SQIVND, per germline (reference sequence). The CDR3 region is CAIGGTGGTEAFF. CDR3 DNA sequence: TGTGCTATAGGCGGGACAGGGGGCACTGAAGCTTTCTTT.

The CDR3 sequence: CASSGPGAAANEKLFF. CDR3 in DNA: TGTGCCAGTAGTGGCCCCGGGGCAGCGGCGAATGAAAAACTGTTTTTT. V gene TRBV19 combines with J gene TRBJ1-4; D possibly corresponds to TRBD1 (5 bases). The CDR3 is 16 amino acids. V lost 5 bases and J 5 bases, leaving 18 bases between the germline ends. Germline assignment: CDR1 LNHDA and CDR2 SQIVND (reference sequence).

Turning to this clone: Sequence at one end of the junction differs from germline and may be a read error. V gene TRBV9 combines with J gene TRBJ1-2; 7 bases align to TRBD1. CDR1 and CDR2 (germline): SGDLS, YYNGEE. This CDR3 has 12 residues. The CDR3 DNA follows: TGTGCCAGCAGCGCCCTAGACAGGGCTGGGGCCTTC. It is translated as CASSALDRAGAF. The whole variable domain, remainder taken from reference TRBV9 and TRBJ1-2, is DSGVTQTPKHLITATGQRVTLRCSPRSGDLSVYWYQQSLDQGLQFLIQYYNGEERAKGNILERFSAQQFPDLHSELNLSSLELGDSALYFCASSALDRAGAFGSGTRLTVV.

The rearrangement joins TRBV7-6 to TRBJ2-1, with 9 bases aligning to TRBD1. Germline V lookup: CDR1 SGHVS, CDR2 FNYEAQ. This CDR3 is built from 15 residues. V lost 8 bases to trimming and J lost 6 bases; unmatched junction nucleotides: 11. CDR3 sequence (DNA): TGTGCCAGCCGACCGGGACAGGGTTTTGGCAATGAGCAGTTCTTC. Protein sequence: CASRPGQGFGNEQFF.

This clone was observed once. The chain links TRBV11-3 to TRBJ2-2; D gene uncertain. V lost 3 bases and J 0 bases, leaving 11 bases between the germline ends. The V gene's germline CDR1 is SGHNT and CDR2 YENEEA. The CDR3 runs to 16 residues. The CDR3: CASSLVAITNTGELFF. CDR3 nucleotides: TGTGCCAGCAGCTTGGTGGCGATTACGAACACCGGGGAGCTGTTTTTT. The variable domain in full, completed from reference TRBV11-3 and TRBJ2-2, reads EAGVVQSPRYKIIEKKQPVAFWCNPISGHNTLYWYLQNLGQGPELLIRYENEEAVDDSQLPKDRFSAERLKGVDSTLKIQPAELGDSAVYLCASSLVAITNTGELFFGEGSRLTVL.

The V call is TRBV30, the J call TRBJ2-6; the D is unclear. Germline V gene data show CDR1 as GTSNPN and CDR2 as SVGIG (reference sequence). The CDR3 length is 13 residues. Deletions cut 7 bases from V and 0 bases from J, with 7 bases between. In DNA form, the CDR3 reads TGTGCCTTTCATAGCTCTGGGGCCAACGTCCTGACTTTC. Its translation: CAFHSSGANVLTF.

The rearrangement uses TRBV10-3 and TRBJ2-5; 9 nucleotides align to TRBD2. Germline V CDR1 and CDR2: ENHRY, SYGVKD. The CDR3 is 17 amino acids. V lost 4 bases, J lost 1 base, and 10 bases stayed unmatched. CDR3 sequence (DNA): TGTGCCATCAGTGTTGGTCCCCCTAGCGGGGCCCAAGAGACCCAGTACTTC. Translation: CAISVGPPSGAQETQYF.

The chain uses TRBV5-3 and TRBJ2-7; no clear D. TRBV5-3 is flagged as an ORF with uncertain function. The length of the CDR3 is 14 residues. CDR3 sequence reads: CAIVGPIISYEQYF. CDR3 DNA: TGTGCGATTGTCGGACCGATCATCTCCTACGAGCAGTACTTC.

The sample holds a few counts of this clone. The chain combines TRBV4-2 with TRBJ2-4; TRBD2 matches 10 bases. V lost 0 bases and J lost 9; bases outside the gene matches: 8. CDR1 LGHNA and CDR2 YNFKEQ come from the germline V gene. This CDR3 comprises 16 residues. The CDR3 region has the DNA TGTGCCAGCAGCCAAGACTGGGGACTAGCGTTGAGCATTCAGTACTTC. Its protein is CASSQDWGLALSIQYF.

V is TRBV20-1 and J is TRBJ1-1; D may be TRBD1 (6 bases). Germline V lookup: CDR1 DFQATT, CDR2 SNEGSKA (reference sequence). V lost 3 bases and J lost 7, with 9 bases in between. This CDR3 contains 11 residues. CDR3 in amino acids: CSARGGSEAFF. DNA for the CDR3: TGCAGTGCTAGGGGGGGCAGTGAAGCTTTCTTT.

This clone was counted a few times. The chain is built from TRBV4-3 and TRBJ2-7; D is undetermined. V shed 1 base and J shed 0 bases, with 7 bases lying between them. This CDR3 is built from 14 residues. Germline lookup yields CDR1 LGHNA and CDR2 YSLEER. The CDR3 DNA sequence: TGCGCCAGCAGCCAAGTTGCGGACTCCTACGAGCAGTACTTC. As protein: CASSQVADSYEQYF.

This CDR3 is CASSEPERYEQYF. CDR3 sequence (DNA): TGTGCCAGCAGCGAACCGGAGAGATACGAGCAGTACTTC. This sequence joins TRBV6-1 and TRBJ2-7; D gene ambiguous. Per the germline V gene, CDR1 is MNHNS and CDR2 is SASEGT. The CDR3 covers 13 residues. The V end lost 6 bases, the J end lost 4 bases, and 13 bases lay between the germline ends.

The V call is TRBV28, the J call TRBJ2-5, with a weak D call TRBD2 (6 bases). The CDR3 has 12 residues. CDR1 MDHEN and CDR2 SYDVKM come from the germline V gene. The V end lost 6 bases, the J end lost 7 bases, and 12 bases lay between the germline ends. The CDR3: CASRRGIMTQYF. In DNA, the CDR3 is TGTGCCAGCAGGCGGGGAATAATGACCCAGTACTTC.

V is TRBV11-2 and J is TRBJ2-7; D not resolved. CDR1 is SGHAT, CDR2 FQNNGV, per germline. This CDR3 spans 14 amino acids. V was trimmed by 0 bases and J by 6 bases, leaving 12 bases between them. CDR3 sequence (DNA): TGTGCCAGCAGCTTAGATCGCTGGTCGGCCGAGCAGTACTTC. Encoded protein: CASSLDRWSAEQYF.

V and J are TRBV9 and TRBJ2-2; D gene uncertain. CDR1 is SGDLS and CDR2 is YYNGEE in the germline V gene. With 0 bases removed from V and 4 bases from J, the gap between germline ends came to 1 base. CDR3 length equals 12 residues. CDR3 sequence reads: CASSVVTGELFF. In nucleotides, the CDR3 is TGTGCCAGCAGCGTAGTCACCGGGGAGCTGTTTTTT.

The J gene is TRBJ1-1, the V gene TRBV28, with D unresolved. V was shortened by 2 bases and J by 6 bases, with 7 bases between the two germline ends. This CDR3 has 12 residues. Germline assignment: CDR1 MDHEN and CDR2 SYDVKM. DNA of the CDR3: TGTGCCAGCAGTTTAACAGAGGCTGAAGCTTTCTTT. Translated, it gives CASSLTEAEAFF.

This clone is a singleton in its sample. The chain carries TRBV7-3 and TRBJ2-5; no firm D call. Trimming removed 5 bases at V and 5 bases at J, with 12 bases between. CDR1 SGHTA and CDR2 FQGTGA come from the germline V gene. The CDR3 spans 13 residues. CDR3 nucleotides: TGTGCCAGCAGCCCATACGGGCGGGAGACCCAGTACTTC. Translation: CASSPYGRETQYF.

This chain joins TRBV28 and TRBJ2-1, with D maybe TRBD2 (5 bases). Germline V lookup: CDR1 MDHEN, CDR2 SYDVKM. The CDR3 extends over 13 amino acids. V dropped 5 bases and J dropped 4 bases, with 9 bases sitting between them. This CDR3 reads CASSGSGYNEQFF. CDR3 bases: TGTGCCAGCAGTGGGAGCGGATACAATGAGCAGTTCTTC.

This clone appeared once. The CDR3 here is CASSSQGFQPQHF. The CDR3 DNA sequence: TGTGCCAGCAGTTCACAGGGATTTCAGCCCCAGCATTTT. The chain links TRBV27 to TRBJ1-5; D is perhaps TRBD1 (6 bases). Germline V lookup: CDR1 MNHEY, CDR2 SMNVEV (reference sequence). Between the trimmed V and J ends, which lost 4 bases and 6 bases, there was a span of 10 bases. This CDR3 comprises 13 residues.

Only a few counts were recorded for this clone. The chain recombines TRBV11-2 with TRBJ1-2, with 7 bases aligning to TRBD1. J was trimmed by 7 bases and V by 5 bases; bases with no gene match: 7. Germline V lookup: CDR1 SGHAT, CDR2 FQNNGV. The CDR3 is 13 residues long. As DNA, the CDR3 is TGTGCCAGCAGCCGTGACAGGGAAGGTGGCTACACCTTC. Its translation is CASSRDREGGYTF.

This clone was seen once. This chain uses TRBV10-3 with TRBJ2-7; TRBD2 matches 11 bases. CDR3 length: 16 amino acids. Looked up from germline, CDR1 is ENHRY and CDR2 is SYGVKD. V dropped 0 bases and J dropped 3; count of bases not matched to a gene: 4. The CDR3 DNA sequence: TGTGCCATCAGTGAGTCGTCTCTAGCGGGAGGCTACGAGCAGTACTTC. It is translated as CAISESSLAGGYEQYF.

The chain couples TRBV2 to TRBJ2-1, with 7 positions matching TRBD2. CDR1 SNHLY and CDR2 FYNNEI come from the germline V gene. The V and J ends lost 6 bases and 5 bases, in that order; junction bases with no gene match: 1. The CDR3 sequence is 12 residues long. CDR3 sequence reads: CASSAGDNEQFF. The CDR3 DNA is TGTGCCAGCAGCGCGGGAGACAATGAGCAGTTCTTC.

The chain uses TRBV21-1 and TRBJ1-2; the table's TRBD1 call for D was not verified on the DNA. TRBV21-1 is annotated as a pseudogene. The CDR3 is 16 residues long. For the CDR3, the DNA is TGTGCCAGCAGGTGTTCCGGCTACAGAAAGACCTATGGCTACACCTTC. Protein sequence: CASRCSGYRKTYGYTF.

In this sample, this clone turned up a few times. The CDR3 sequence is CASSPYGLAGGSSYNEQFF. As DNA, the CDR3 is TGTGCCAGCAGCCCCTATGGACTAGCGGGGGGAAGCTCCTACAATGAGCAGTTCTTC. The chain carries TRBV7-3 and TRBJ2-1; TRBD2 agrees at 14 bases. From germline, CDR1 is SGHTA and CDR2 FQGTGA. The CDR3 is 19 residues long. Losses at the gene ends were 5 bases for V and 0 bases for J; bases not matched to a gene: 9. Based on the CDR3 plus reference TRBV7-3 and TRBJ2-1, the full variable domain is GAGVSQTPSNKVTEKGKYVELRCDPISGHTALYWYRQSLGQGPEFLIYFQGTGAADDSGLPNDRFFAVRPEGSVSTLKIQRTERGDSAVYLCASSPYGLAGGSSYNEQFFGPGTRLTVL.

The V and J genes are TRBV4-3 and TRBJ1-2, with TRBD1 identical over 12 bases. The CDR3 totals 19 residues. J gave up 5 bases and V 1 base, and 14 bases lay outside the gene matches. Germline-derived CDR1 and CDR2 are LGHNA and YSLEER. CDR3 sequence: CASSQVIGTGGALRYGYTF. In nucleotides, the CDR3 is TGCGCCAGCAGCCAAGTTATCGGGACAGGGGGCGCCTTAAGGTATGGCTACACCTTC.

Of note for this clone: The same CDR3 can be traced to other DNA sequences in this sample. The CDR3 here is CASSGGQGSSYEQYF. CDR3 nucleotide sequence: TGTGCCAGCAGCGGAGGACAGGGCTCCTCCTACGAGCAGTACTTC. The chain links TRBV9 to TRBJ2-7; TRBD1 matches 8 bases. CDR3 length: 15 residues. After removal of 3 bases from V and 0 bases from J, the junction contained 5 bases not matched to a gene. Germline lookup yields CDR1 SGDLS and CDR2 YYNGEE.

The chain carries TRBV30 and TRBJ2-5, with TRBD2 identical over 8 bases. Germline assignment: CDR1 GTSNPN and CDR2 SVGIG (reference sequence). This CDR3 is 12 amino acids long. CDR3 sequence: CAYDGTRETQYF. DNA for the CDR3: TGTGCTTATGACGGGACTAGGGAGACCCAGTACTTC.